Below, 10 T cell receptor beta chains from the same sample are listed, as sequenced in a study of T cells in women clearing cervical HPV infection. Libraries were prepared by immunoSEQ multiplex PCR; TCRdb keeps only in-frame clonotypes and omits some of them. This table holds about 36,000 clones. The sequenced sample was blood buffy coat. The receptors originated from a woman between 18 and 75 years old with a cervical HPV16 infection that either progressed to CIN3+ or cleared (not recorded which).

As concerns this clone: The read ends 3 residues early relative to the CDR3; the germline J gene fills the gap. The chain joins TRBV7-6 to TRBJ2-3; 12 bases agree with TRBD2. CDR1 and CDR2 from the germline V gene are SGHVS and FNYEAQ. Trimming took 7 bases from V and 6 from J; bases not matched to a gene: 8. There are 15 residues in the CDR3. The CDR3 sequence: CASTLAGGPWDTQYF. CDR3 bases read: TGTGCCAGCACCCTAGCGGGGGGGCCGTGGGATACG.

The sequenced CDR3 bases are TGTGCCAGCAGTGACCTAGCGGGGGGCCGGGGAGGAGAGACC. Amino acid sequence: CASSDLAGGRGGET. The CDR3 in full is CASSDLAGGRGGETQYF. The rearrangement uses TRBV6-4 and TRBJ2-5, with 11 nucleotides matching TRBD2. The DNA ends 3 residues before the CDR3 does, and the rest of the CDR3 is filled in from the germline J gene. The CDR3 consists of 17 residues. The V gene's germline CDR1 is MRHNA and CDR2 SNTAGT. J gave up 4 bases and V 2 bases, and 9 bases lay outside the gene matches.

With regard to this clone: The read terminates 3 residues before the CDR3 end, so the remaining end is supplied by the germline J gene. The V and J genes are TRBV12-3 or TRBV12-4 and TRBJ2-2; 8 bases are shared with TRBD1. This CDR3 comprises 16 residues. V trimming: 6 bases; J trimming: 4 bases; junction bases outside the gene matches: 10. The sequenced CDR3 bases are TGTGCCAGCAGCTCGCTAACAGGGGGAAGCACCGGGGAG. This sequence encodes CASSSLTGGSTGE. The full CDR3 protein reads CASSSLTGGSTGELFF.

Comments on this clone: The missing CDR3 end, 3 residues past where the read stops, is filled in from the germline J gene. J is TRBJ2-1 and V is TRBV15, with TRBD2 matching over 9 bases. Germline assignment: CDR1 LNHNV and CDR2 YYDKDF (reference sequence). The CDR3 has 16 residues. With 0 bases clipped from V and 2 bases from J, the junction kept 2 bases outside the gene matches. Incomplete CDR3 DNA: TGTGCCACCAGCAGAGAAGCGGGAGGTACCTACAATGAG. Translated: CATSREAGGTYNE. Given in full, the CDR3 is CATSREAGGTYNEQFF.

CDR3 sequence reads: CATIPPGFNEQFF. The covered CDR3 bases are TGTGCCACCATTCCCCCGGGGTTCAATGAG. This chain joins TRBV6-2 or TRBV6-3 and TRBJ2-1, with D possibly matching TRBD2 (5 bases). The read gets to within 3 residues of the CDR3 end, and the germline J gene fills in the rest. In germline, CDR1 is MNHEY, CDR2 SVGEGT. V lost 10 bases and J 6 bases, leaving 16 bases between the germline ends. The CDR3 length is 13 residues.

As to this clone: The read terminates 3 residues before the CDR3 end, so the remaining end is supplied by the germline J gene. V and J are TRBV6-2 or TRBV6-3 and TRBJ1-4; possible D gene TRBD1, 5 bases. Germline assignment: CDR1 MNHEY and CDR2 SVGEGT. Trimming pared 0 bases from V and 0 bases from J, leaving 8 bases between. This CDR3 has 16 residues. The CDR3 is CASSYSSGATNEKLFF. Partial CDR3 DNA: TGTGCCAGCAGTTACTCTTCGGGGGCAACTAATGAAAAA.

In regard to this clone: The read is 3 residues too short to cover the CDR3 end, so that end is filled in from the germline J gene. J is TRBJ1-2 and V is TRBV12-3 or TRBV12-4; 7 bases are a match to TRBD1. With V trimmed by 5 bases and J by 7 bases, 7 bases remained unmatched. This CDR3 spans 13 amino acids. The DNA read from the CDR3 is TGTGCCAGCAGTCGTCCCGGGACAGTTGGC. It translates to CASSRPGTVG. The entire CDR3 is CASSRPGTVGYTF.

Worth noting for this clone: The read halts 3 residues ahead of the CDR3 end, with the missing end drawn from the germline J gene. The chain is built from TRBV5-1 and TRBJ2-5; TRBD2 agrees at 13 bases. V dropped 4 bases and J dropped 1; count of bases not matched to a gene: 4. The germline V gene has CDR1 SGHRS and CDR2 YFSETQ. This CDR3 is built from 16 residues. CDR3 loop: CASSPRTSGGQETQYF. CDR3 DNA, as far as it was read: TGCGCCAGCAGCCCCCGGACTAGCGGGGGCCAAGAGACC.

Comment on this clone: The CDR3 end lies 3 residues beyond the end of the read and is filled in from the germline J gene. J is TRBJ2-7 and V is TRBV30, with a weak D call TRBD1 (5 bases). This CDR3 spans 14 amino acids. Germline CDR1 reads GTSNPN; CDR2 reads SVGIG (reference sequence). The V end lost 0 bases, the J end lost 4 bases, and 13 bases lay between the germline ends. Partial CDR3 DNA: TGTGCCTGGAGTGTAGGCGCAGGGCCGTACGAG. This gives the protein CAWSVGAGPYE. Given in full, the CDR3 is CAWSVGAGPYEQYF.

CDR3 in amino acids: CASKGGTGELFF. CDR3 bases read: TGCGCCAGCAAGGGGGGGACCGGGGAG. The chain combines TRBV5-1 with TRBJ2-2, with D possibly TRBD2 on 7 matching bases. The CDR3 end falls 3 residues outside the read, so it is completed with the germline J gene. CDR3 length equals 12 residues. Trimming left V 6 bases short and J 5 bases short, with 8 bases between. CDR1 and CDR2 (germline): SGHRS, YFSETQ.